The 10 T cell receptor beta chains below come from one sample, sequenced in a study of cytomegalovirus exposure and HLA in healthy donors (dated by TCRdb to 2015 to 2018). Libraries were prepared through the immunoSEQ multiplex PCR assay. The multiplex PCR relied on a mix of 60 forward primers for TCR Vbeta segments and 13 reverse primers for TCR Jbeta segments. This is the immuneACCESS table as TCRdb keeps it, with only in-frame sequences that have V and J called. A part of the clones is gone; compared with another copy, unresolved V genes explain less than half, and the rest is unexplained. The table for this sample lists roughly 95,000 clones; around 80% of them were counted only once. 4% to 5.5% of the sample rests with the top ten. The sequenced sample consisted of PBMCs. The source of these receptors is a young man in good health and CMV-seropositive.

This clone was detected a few times. The chain carries TRBV19 and TRBJ1-5; the match to TRBD1 covers 10 bases. Germline CDR1 LNHDA, CDR2 SQIVND (reference sequence). This CDR3 is 15 amino acids long. Losses at the gene ends were 3 bases for V and 5 bases for J; bases not matched to a gene: 4. CDR3 in DNA: TGTGCCAGTAGTATGGGGGACAGGGGTTATCAGCCCCAGCATTTT. Encoded protein: CASSMGDRGYQPQHF.

This rearrangement joins TRBV4-1 to TRBJ2-5; D unclear. The CDR3 loop spans 15 amino acids. Between the trimmed V and J ends, which lost 4 bases and 2 bases, there was a span of 14 bases. Germline values: CDR1 MGHRA, CDR2 YSYEKL. The CDR3 sequence is CASSPGLLPQETQYF. CDR3 DNA: TGCGCCAGCAGCCCTGGTTTGCTACCTCAAGAGACCCAGTACTTC.

The DNA for the CDR3 is TGTGCCAGCATCAATCGCGGGGCCTCTGGAAACACCATATATTTT. Its protein is CASINRGASGNTIYF. The V and J genes are TRBV7-2 and TRBJ1-3; D is possibly TRBD1 (5 bases). Germline values: CDR1 SGHTA, CDR2 FQGNSA. The germline V and J ends were trimmed by 7 bases and 0 bases, with 13 bases remaining between them. The CDR3 runs 15 residues.

CDR3 amino acids: CASSYSPGIEDEQYF. The CDR3 nucleotides read TGTGCCAGCAGTTACTCGCCAGGGATAGAGGACGAGCAGTACTTC. V gene TRBV6-5 combines with J gene TRBJ2-7; TRBD1 might be the D (5 bases). The CDR3 is 15 residues long. V was cut by 0 bases and J by 5 bases, with 14 bases left in between. The germline V gene has CDR1 MNHEY and CDR2 SVGAGI.

This clone has a handful of counts. The rearrangement links TRBV6-6 to TRBJ2-3; D is unclear. V lost 6 bases to trimming and J lost 6 bases, with 10 bases between them. CDR1 and CDR2 (germline): MNHNY, SVGAGI (reference sequence). This CDR3 spans 12 amino acids. As DNA, the CDR3 is TGTGCCAGCAGCTATTACTCCGATACGCAGTATTTT. As protein: CASSYYSDTQYF.

The genes are TRBV4-1 and TRBJ2-2; possibly TRBD2 for D (5 bases). The CDR3 extends over 16 amino acids. Trimming left V 0 bases short and J 3 bases short, with 11 bases between. Germline loops: CDR1 MGHRA, CDR2 YSYEKL. CDR3 residues: CASSQDEGLDTGELFF. The CDR3 DNA reads TGCGCCAGCAGCCAAGATGAGGGTTTGGACACCGGGGAGCTGTTTTTT.

The rearrangement links TRBV6-1 to TRBJ2-7, with a weak D call TRBD1 (6 bases). V lost 5 bases, J lost 2 bases, and 10 bases lay in between. Germline V gives CDR1 MNHNS, CDR2 SASEGT. The CDR3 is made up of 13 amino acids. The CDR3 bases are TGTGCCAGCAGTTTACAGGGAGCCTACGAGCAGTACGTC. Translation gives CASSLQGAYEQYV.

This clone came up once. The V gene is TRBV7-2, the J gene TRBJ2-1; 7 bases are a match to TRBD2. The CDR3 runs to 13 residues. CDR1 is SGHTA, CDR2 FQGNSA, per germline. V dropped 6 bases and J dropped 3; count of bases not matched to a gene: 2. The CDR3: CASRGGNYNEQFF. The DNA of the CDR3 is TGTGCCAGCAGGGGAGGGAACTACAATGAGCAGTTCTTC.

This sequence joins TRBV2 and TRBJ2-7, with D possibly matching TRBD1 (6 bases). Germline loops: CDR1 SNHLY, CDR2 FYNNEI. The CDR3 is made up of 14 amino acids. The V end lost 4 bases, the J end lost 2 bases, and 12 bases lay between the germline ends. The CDR3 sequence is CASSGGGRAYEQYV. The CDR3 DNA reads as TGTGCCAGCAGTGGAGGGGGTCGCGCCTACGAGCAGTACGTC.

In this sample, this clone turned up once. V is TRBV11-2 and J is TRBJ1-1, with 7 bases lining up with TRBD1. Per germline, CDR1 SGHAT and CDR2 FQNNGV. The ends lost 2 bases at V and 0 bases at J; junction bases unmatched: 3. CDR3 length equals 15 residues. The CDR3 region has the DNA TGTGCCAGCAGCTTAACAGGGGACATGAACACTGAAGCTTTCTTT. Translating it yields CASSLTGDMNTEAFF.